Each of the 16 T cell receptor beta chains below was sequenced from the same sample in a study of T cell responses to AZD1222 COVID-19 vaccine. Profiled with immunoSEQ multiplex PCR; TCRdb holds only in-frame clones, not every one. The data contain under 60,000 clones, under 90% of them singletons. The starting material was peripheral blood, obtained on day 0 of AZD1222 vaccination. The receptors derive from an adult in good health.

The chain combines TRBV10-1 with TRBJ2-2; weak D call: TRBD2 (5 bases). CDR1 and CDR2 from the germline V gene are WNHNN and SYGVQD (reference sequence). V was shortened by 8 bases and J by 2 bases, with 9 bases between the two germline ends. The CDR3 spans 13 residues. Here the CDR3 reads CASRGLNTGELFF. The DNA of the CDR3 is TGCGCCAGCCGGGGTCTTAACACCGGGGAGCTGTTTTTT.

This chain joins TRBV11-2 and TRBJ1-2; 7 bases line up with TRBD1. Losses at the gene ends were 5 bases for V and 2 bases for J; bases not matched to a gene: 5. The germline gives CDR1 SGHAT, CDR2 FQNNGV. This CDR3 has 14 amino acids. The CDR3, as DNA: TGTGCCAGCAGCGCCCGACAGGGCAACTATGGCTACACCTTC. Its protein product is CASSARQGNYGYTF. Filled out from reference TRBV11-2 and TRBJ1-2, the complete variable domain reads EAGVAQSPRYKIIEKRQSVAFWCNPISGHATLYWYQQILGQGPKLLIQFQNNGVVDDSQLPKDRFSAERLKGVDSTLKIQPAKLEDSAVYLCASSARQGNYGYTFGSGTRLTVV.

This clone was counted between two and nine times. The chain couples TRBV15 to TRBJ1-2; TRBD1 matches at 7 bases. This CDR3 is built from 15 residues. Germline CDR1 is LNHNV and CDR2 is YYDKDF (reference sequence). Trimming at V came to 0 bases and at J to 3 bases, leaving 4 bases not matched to a gene. The CDR3, as DNA: TGTGCCACCAGCAGAGATATAGGGGGCGACTATGGCTACACCTTC. Translation: CATSRDIGGDYGYTF.

This chain connects TRBV15 to TRBJ2-5; no reliable D call. The CDR3 sequence is 13 residues long. Trimming cost V 1 base and J 7 bases, with 10 bases left between them. Germline V lookup: CDR1 LNHNV, CDR2 YYDKDF (reference sequence). The CDR3 here is CATSRARMGTQYF. CDR3 coding DNA: TGTGCCACCAGCAGAGCCCGAATGGGGACCCAGTACTTC.

This chain joins TRBV5-1 and TRBJ1-2; D gene uncertain. The CDR3 runs to 13 residues. The germline V gene has CDR1 SGHRS and CDR2 YFSETQ. Trimming removed 0 bases from V and 4 bases from J, with 7 bases in between. The CDR3 DNA reads TGCGCCAGCAGCTTGGGCCCCGGCTATGGCTACACCTTC. It codes for CASSLGPGYGYTF. The full variable domain, in which reference TRBV5-1 and TRBJ1-2 provide the parts outside the CDR3, is KAGVTQTPRYLIKTRGQQVTLSCSPISGHRSVSWYQQTPGQGLQFLFEYFSETQRNKGNFPGRFSGRQFSNSRSEMNVSTLELGDSALYLCASSLGPGYGYTFGSGTRLTVV.

The chain carries TRBV30 and TRBJ1-2; D not resolved. This CDR3 is built from 15 residues. Deletions cut 4 bases from V and 2 bases from J, with 17 bases between. CDR1 is GTSNPN and CDR2 is SVGIG in the germline V gene (reference sequence). The CDR3 DNA sequence: TGTGCCTGGAAGCCGGGCCTTACTCCCAACTATGGCTACACCTTC. Translation gives CAWKPGLTPNYGYTF.

V gene TRBV4-2 combines with J gene TRBJ1-2; D perhaps matches TRBD1 (6 bases). The CDR3 loop spans 15 amino acids. The V gene lost 4 bases and the J gene lost 2 bases, with 14 bases spanning the gap. Germline loops: CDR1 LGHNA, CDR2 YNFKEQ. CDR3 nucleotide sequence: TGTGCCAGCAGCCCGACGGGGGGGCAAAACTATGGCTACACCTTC. Its protein product is CASSPTGGQNYGYTF.

The V and J genes are TRBV5-1 and TRBJ1-2, with D hard to call. Trimming pared 4 bases from V and 6 bases from J, leaving 13 bases between. The CDR3 runs 13 residues. CDR1 SGHRS and CDR2 YFSETQ come from the germline V gene. CDR3 coding DNA: TGCGCCAGCAGCCCGGTGGGGAATCATGGCTACACCTTC. Protein: CASSPVGNHGYTF.

The chain has TRBV5-1 and TRBJ1-2; tentatively, D is TRBD1 (5 bases). CDR1 is SGHRS and CDR2 is YFSETQ in the germline V gene. V lost 3 bases to trimming and J lost 4 bases, with 10 bases between them. CDR3 length: 13 amino acids. The CDR3, as DNA: TGCGCCAGCAGCTCCGACAGAGTCTATGGCTACACCTTC. Encoded protein: CASSSDRVYGYTF.

The chain carries TRBV18 and TRBJ2-5; D not resolved. The CDR3 runs to 13 residues. Germline V gene data show CDR1 as KGHSH and CDR2 as LQKENI. The V end was cut by 0 bases, the J end by 2 bases, with 4 bases between. This CDR3 is CASSPPSQETQYF. Here the CDR3 DNA reads TGTGCCAGCTCACCACCTTCTCAAGAGACCCAGTACTTC.

The chain is built from TRBV19 and TRBJ1-2, with 7 bases that match TRBD1. CDR3 size: 18 residues. Germline V lookup: CDR1 LNHDA, CDR2 SQIVND (reference sequence). V lost 3 bases and J lost 8; bases outside the gene matches: 21. The CDR3, as DNA: TGTGCCAGTAGTATGAGAACAGGGGTTTCGCCAGGTTTTATGGGCTACACCTTC. This codes for CASSMRTGVSPGFMGYTF.

The gene calls are TRBV30 and TRBJ1-2; TRBD1 matches at 9 bases. V dropped 1 base and J dropped 6; count of bases not matched to a gene: 9. CDR1 and CDR2 from the germline V gene are GTSNPN and SVGIG (reference sequence). CDR3 length equals 15 residues. The CDR3 sequence: CAWSGWGQGSDGYTF. The CDR3 DNA is TGTGCCTGGAGTGGCTGGGGACAGGGTAGCGATGGCTACACCTTC.

The count of this clone is one. The rearrangement joins TRBV21-1 to TRBJ1-2; the tabulated D call, TRBD1, remains unverified against the DNA. TRBV21-1 is listed as a pseudogene. The CDR3 runs 14 residues. The CDR3 is CASSTSQVPYGYTF. The CDR3, as DNA: TGTGCCAGCAGCACCAGCCAGGTTCCTTATGGCTACACCTTC.

The rearrangement links TRBV7-9 to TRBJ2-2, with unresolved D. V dropped 2 bases and J dropped 4 bases, with 8 bases sitting between them. Germline V CDR1 and CDR2: SEHNR, FQNEAQ (reference sequence). This CDR3 has 14 residues. CDR3: CASSLMVSTGELFF. Written as DNA, the CDR3 is TGTGCCAGCAGCTTAATGGTTTCCACCGGGGAGCTGTTTTTT.

The chain links TRBV2 to TRBJ1-2; D is uncertain. The length of the CDR3 is 13 residues. The V and J ends lost 2 bases and 4 bases respectively, with 8 bases between them. Per germline, CDR1 SNHLY and CDR2 FYNNEI. CDR3 loop: CASSETVIYGYTF. CDR3 nucleotide sequence: TGTGCCAGCAGTGAAACGGTAATCTATGGCTACACCTTC.

V is TRBV11-2 and J is TRBJ1-1; D not certain. Germline V gives CDR1 SGHAT, CDR2 FQNNGV. The CDR3 is 16 residues long. V was clipped by 1 base and J by 1 base, with 13 bases between them. The CDR3 DNA reads as TGTGCCAGCAGCTTAGCTCGTCCCCGAGAGAACACTGAAGCTTTCTTT. Translation gives CASSLARPRENTEAFF.